This T cell receptor beta chain was retrieved from a study of post-analysis software for immune sequencing data. There are 9 residues in the CDR3. Germline V gene lookup returns CDR1 KGHDR and CDR2 SFDVKD. V shed 12 bases and J shed 11 bases, with 12 bases lying between them. Overall study results and limits: In patients, TRBV5-6, TRBV5-1 and TRBV20-1 belonged to five TRBV segments found more frequently than in controls.

In regard to this clonotype: Its target is not known.

cDNA libraries for TCR beta contained unique molecular identifiers. MiXCR, run by TCRdb on the PCR reads, gives a single entry per CDR3 protein. The sample includes 650,000 to 850,000 distinct CDR3 sequences, under 70% seen only once; the top ten take under 6%. The sequenced sample was blood. V is TRBV24-1 and J is TRBJ2-5; the D is unclear. The sequence was obtained from a girl aged 5-17 years with multiple sclerosis. The CDR3 DNA is TGTGCCCCCATCGATGAGCAGTACTTC. This translates into CAPIDEQYF.